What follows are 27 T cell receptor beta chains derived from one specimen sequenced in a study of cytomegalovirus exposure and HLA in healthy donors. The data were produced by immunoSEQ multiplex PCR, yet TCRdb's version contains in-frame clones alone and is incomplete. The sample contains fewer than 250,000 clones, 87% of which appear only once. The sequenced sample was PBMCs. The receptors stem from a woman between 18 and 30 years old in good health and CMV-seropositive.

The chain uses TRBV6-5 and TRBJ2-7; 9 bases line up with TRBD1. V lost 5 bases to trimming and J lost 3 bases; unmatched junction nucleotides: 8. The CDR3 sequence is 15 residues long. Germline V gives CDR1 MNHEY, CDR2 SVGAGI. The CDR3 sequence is CASSPWTGAGYEQYF. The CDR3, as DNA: TGTGCCAGCAGTCCTTGGACAGGGGCGGGCTACGAGCAGTACTTC.

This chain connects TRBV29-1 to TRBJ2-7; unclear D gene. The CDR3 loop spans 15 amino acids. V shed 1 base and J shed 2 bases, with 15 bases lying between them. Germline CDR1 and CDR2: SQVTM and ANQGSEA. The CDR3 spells CSVEVLLTNTYEQYF. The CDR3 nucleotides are TGCAGCGTTGAAGTTTTACTAACTAATACCTACGAGCAGTACTTC.

CDR3 region: CASSVGYDRGVTGANVLTF. CDR3 DNA sequence: TGTGCCAGCAGCGTAGGCTACGACAGGGGAGTAACGGGGGCCAACGTCCTGACTTTC. The chain uses TRBV9 and TRBJ2-6, with 8 bases lining up with TRBD1. CDR1 is SGDLS, CDR2 YYNGEE, per germline. The CDR3 loop spans 19 amino acids. Trimming took 0 bases from V and 4 from J; bases not matched to a gene: 12.

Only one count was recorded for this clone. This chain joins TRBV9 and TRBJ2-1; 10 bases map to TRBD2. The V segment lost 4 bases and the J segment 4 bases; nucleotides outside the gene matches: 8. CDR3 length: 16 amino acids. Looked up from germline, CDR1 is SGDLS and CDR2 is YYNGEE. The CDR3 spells CASSYRTSGIYNEQFF. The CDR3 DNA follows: TGTGCCAGCAGCTACAGGACTAGCGGAATATACAATGAGCAGTTCTTC.

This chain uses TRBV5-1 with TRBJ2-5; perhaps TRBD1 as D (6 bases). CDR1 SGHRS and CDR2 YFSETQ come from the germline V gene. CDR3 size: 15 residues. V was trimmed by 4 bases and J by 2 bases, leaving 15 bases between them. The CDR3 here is CASSQDPGTQETQYF. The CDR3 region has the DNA TGCGCCAGCAGCCAAGACCCCGGGACACAAGAGACCCAGTACTTC.

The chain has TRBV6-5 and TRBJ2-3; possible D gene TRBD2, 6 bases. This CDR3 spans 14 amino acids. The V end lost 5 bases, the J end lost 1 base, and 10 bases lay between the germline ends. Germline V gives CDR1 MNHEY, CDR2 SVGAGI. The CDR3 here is CASSRTTRTDTQYF. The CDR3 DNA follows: TGTGCCAGCAGTCGGACTACCCGCACAGATACGCAGTATTTT.

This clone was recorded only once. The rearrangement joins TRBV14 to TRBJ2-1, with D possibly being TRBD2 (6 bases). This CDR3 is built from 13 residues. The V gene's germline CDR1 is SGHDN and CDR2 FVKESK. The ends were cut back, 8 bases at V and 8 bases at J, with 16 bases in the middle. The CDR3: CASGRLDTDEQFF. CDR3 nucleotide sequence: TGTGCCAGCGGTCGACTAGATACCGATGAGCAGTTCTTC.

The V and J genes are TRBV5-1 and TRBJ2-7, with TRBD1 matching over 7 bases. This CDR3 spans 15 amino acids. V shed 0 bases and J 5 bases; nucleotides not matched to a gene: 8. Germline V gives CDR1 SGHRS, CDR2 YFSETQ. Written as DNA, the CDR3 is TGCGCCAGCAGCTTGGGTCGGACAGGTGGCCACGAGCAGTACTTC. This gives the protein CASSLGRTGGHEQYF.

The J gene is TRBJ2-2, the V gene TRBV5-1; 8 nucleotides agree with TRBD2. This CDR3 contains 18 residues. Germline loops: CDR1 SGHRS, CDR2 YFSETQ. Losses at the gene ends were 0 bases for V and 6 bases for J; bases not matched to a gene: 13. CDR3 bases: TGCGCCAGCAGCTTGGCGCGACTGAGCGGGAGCACCTCCGGGGAGCTGTTTTTT. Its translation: CASSLARLSGSTSGELFF.

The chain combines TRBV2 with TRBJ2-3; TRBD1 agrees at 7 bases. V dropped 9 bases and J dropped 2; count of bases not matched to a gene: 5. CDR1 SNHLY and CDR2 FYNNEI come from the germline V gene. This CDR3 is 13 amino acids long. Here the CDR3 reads CARRTGATDTQYF. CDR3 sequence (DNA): TGTGCCAGGAGGACAGGCGCCACAGATACGCAGTATTTT. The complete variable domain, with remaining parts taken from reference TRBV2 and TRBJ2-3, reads EPEVTQTPSHQVTQMGQEVILRCVPISNHLYFYWYRQILGQKVEFLVSFYNNEISEKSEIFDDQFSVERPDGSNFTLKIRSTKLEDSAMYFCARRTGATDTQYFGPGTRLTVL.

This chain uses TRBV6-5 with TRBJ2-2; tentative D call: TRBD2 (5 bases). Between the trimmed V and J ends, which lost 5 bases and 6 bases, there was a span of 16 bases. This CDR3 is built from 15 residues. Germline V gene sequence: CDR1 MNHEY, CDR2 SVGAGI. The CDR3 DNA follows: TGTGCCAGCAGTCCCACGCTAGCTGAGTCCGGGGAGCTGTTTTTT. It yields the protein CASSPTLAESGELFF.

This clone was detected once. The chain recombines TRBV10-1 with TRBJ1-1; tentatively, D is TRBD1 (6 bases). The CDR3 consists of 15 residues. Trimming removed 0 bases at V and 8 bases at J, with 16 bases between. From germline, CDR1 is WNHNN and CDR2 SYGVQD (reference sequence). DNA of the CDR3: TGCGCCAGCAGTGAGTCGATTGGGGGGGCCGGAGAAGCTTTCTTT. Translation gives CASSESIGGAGEAFF.

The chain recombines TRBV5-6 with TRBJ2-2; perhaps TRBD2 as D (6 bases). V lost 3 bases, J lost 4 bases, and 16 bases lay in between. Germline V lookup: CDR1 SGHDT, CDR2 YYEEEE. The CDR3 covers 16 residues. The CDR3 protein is CASSWRAGRGTGELFF. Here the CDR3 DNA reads TGTGCCAGCAGCTGGAGGGCGGGACGCGGCACCGGGGAGCTGTTTTTT.

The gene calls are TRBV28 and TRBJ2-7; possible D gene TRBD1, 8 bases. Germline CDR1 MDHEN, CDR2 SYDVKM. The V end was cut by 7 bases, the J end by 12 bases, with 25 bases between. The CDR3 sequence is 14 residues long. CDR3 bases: TGTGCCAGCACCTCACCGGGACAGGCGGGAGTGTGGTACTTC. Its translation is CASTSPGQAGVWYF. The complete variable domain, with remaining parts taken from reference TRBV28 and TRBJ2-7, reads DVKVTQSSRYLVKRTGEKVFLECVQDMDHENMFWYRQDPGLGLRLIYFSYDVKMKEKGDIPEGYSVSREKKERFSLILESASTNQTSMYLCASTSPGQAGVWYFGPGTRLTVT.

CDR3 DNA sequence: TGTGCCTGGAGCATTTATCAGGGAGGCGAGCAGTACTTC. Translation: CAWSIYQGGEQYF. This chain connects TRBV30 to TRBJ2-7; TRBD2 is a possible D gene (6 bases). Trimming removed 3 bases from V and 6 bases from J, with 15 bases in between. CDR1 GTSNPN and CDR2 SVGIG come from the germline V gene (reference sequence). The CDR3 length is 13 residues.

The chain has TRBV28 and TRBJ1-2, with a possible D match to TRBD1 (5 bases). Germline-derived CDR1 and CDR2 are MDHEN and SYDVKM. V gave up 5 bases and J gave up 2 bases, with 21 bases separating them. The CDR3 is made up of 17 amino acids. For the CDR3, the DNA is TGTGCCAGCAGTCTGCCCATCCGGGCAGGGATGAACTATGGCTACACCTTC. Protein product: CASSLPIRAGMNYGYTF.

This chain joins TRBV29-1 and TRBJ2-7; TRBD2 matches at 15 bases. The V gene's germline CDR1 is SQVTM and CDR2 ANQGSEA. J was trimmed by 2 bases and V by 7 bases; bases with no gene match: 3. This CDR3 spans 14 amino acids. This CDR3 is CSAGLAGGPYEQYF. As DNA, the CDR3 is TGCAGCGCTGGACTAGCGGGAGGGCCCTACGAGCAGTACTTC.

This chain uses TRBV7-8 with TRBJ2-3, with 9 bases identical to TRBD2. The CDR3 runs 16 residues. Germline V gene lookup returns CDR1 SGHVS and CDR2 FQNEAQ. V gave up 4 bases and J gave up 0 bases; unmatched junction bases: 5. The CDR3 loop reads CASSYIAGASTDTQYF. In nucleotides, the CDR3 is TGTGCCAGCAGCTATATAGCGGGAGCTAGCACAGATACGCAGTATTTT.

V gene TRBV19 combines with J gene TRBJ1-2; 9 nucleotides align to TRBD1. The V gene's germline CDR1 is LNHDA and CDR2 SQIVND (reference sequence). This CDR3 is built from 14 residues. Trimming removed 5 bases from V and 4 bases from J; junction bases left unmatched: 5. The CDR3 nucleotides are TGTGCCAGTAGTGCGGGACAGGGTGGCTATGGCTACACCTTC. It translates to CASSAGQGGYGYTF.

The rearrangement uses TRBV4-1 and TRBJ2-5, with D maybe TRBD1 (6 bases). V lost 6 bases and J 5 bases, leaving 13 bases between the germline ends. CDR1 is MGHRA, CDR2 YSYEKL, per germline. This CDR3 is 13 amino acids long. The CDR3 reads CASSYTGMETQYF. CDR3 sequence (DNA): TGCGCCAGCAGTTACACAGGGATGGAGACCCAGTACTTC.

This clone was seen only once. In nucleotides, the CDR3 is TGCAGCGTTGAAGAGCGGGGTTTACACACTGAAGCTTTCTTT. Its translation is CSVEERGLHTEAFF. The chain combines TRBV29-1 with TRBJ1-1, with D unresolved. Germline CDR1 is SQVTM and CDR2 is ANQGSEA. Trimming removed 0 bases from V and 3 bases from J, with 11 bases in between. CDR3 size: 14 residues.

The CDR3 region has the DNA TGTGCCAGCAGCTCTGACAGAGCCACCGGGGAGCTGTTTTTT. Protein product: CASSSDRATGELFF. The rearrangement uses TRBV11-2 and TRBJ2-2, with TRBD1 as a possible D gene (5 bases). The length of the CDR3 is 14 residues. Germline-derived CDR1 and CDR2 are SGHAT and FQNNGV. V lost 4 bases and J lost 4, with 10 bases in between.

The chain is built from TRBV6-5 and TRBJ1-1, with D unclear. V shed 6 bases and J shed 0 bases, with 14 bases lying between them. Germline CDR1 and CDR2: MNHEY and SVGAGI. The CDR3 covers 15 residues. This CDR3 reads CASRSEGTMNTEAFF. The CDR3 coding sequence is TGTGCCAGCAGAAGCGAGGGCACAATGAACACTGAAGCTTTCTTT.

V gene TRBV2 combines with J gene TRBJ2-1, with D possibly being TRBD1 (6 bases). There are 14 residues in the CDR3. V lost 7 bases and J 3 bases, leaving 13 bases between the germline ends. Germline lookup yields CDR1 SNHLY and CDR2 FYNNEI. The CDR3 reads CASMTRTDYNEQFF. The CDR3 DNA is TGTGCCAGCATGACCCGGACAGACTACAATGAGCAGTTCTTC.

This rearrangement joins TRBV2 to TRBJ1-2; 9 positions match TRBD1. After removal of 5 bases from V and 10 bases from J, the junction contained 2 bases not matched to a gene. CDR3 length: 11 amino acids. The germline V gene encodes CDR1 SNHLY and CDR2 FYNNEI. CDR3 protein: CASSWDRAYTF. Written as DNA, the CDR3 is TGTGCCAGCAGTTGGGACAGGGCCTACACCTTC.

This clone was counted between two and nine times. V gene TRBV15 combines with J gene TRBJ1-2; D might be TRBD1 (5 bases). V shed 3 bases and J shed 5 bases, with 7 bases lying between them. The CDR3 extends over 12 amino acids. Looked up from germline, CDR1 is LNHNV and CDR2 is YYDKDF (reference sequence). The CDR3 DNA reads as TGTGCCACCAGCAGTGGGGGGTATGGCTACACCTTC. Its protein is CATSSGGYGYTF.

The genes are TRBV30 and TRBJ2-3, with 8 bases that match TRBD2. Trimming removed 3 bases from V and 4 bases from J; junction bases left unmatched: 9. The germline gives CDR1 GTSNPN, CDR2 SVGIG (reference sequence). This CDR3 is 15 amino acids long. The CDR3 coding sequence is TGTGCCTGGAGGGTAGCGGGGCCATTTGCAGATACGCAGTATTTT. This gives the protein CAWRVAGPFADTQYF.